The 14 T cell receptor beta chains below come from one sample, sequenced in a study of blood T cell repertoires in COVID-19. Method: immunoSEQ multiplex PCR; TCRdb's copy keeps in-frame clones and lacks some. The sample has around 280,000 clones, roughly nine tenths seen once; the top ten hold over 8.5%. The sample consisted of peripheral blood. Receptor source: a woman aged 25-40 years with COVID-19, enrolled during active disease.

The CDR3 region has the DNA TGTGCCAGCAGCCCCGGAGGTAGTGGAAACTATGGCTACACCTTC. Its translation is CASSPGGSGNYGYTF. The chain recombines TRBV9 with TRBJ1-2; D gene uncertain. The CDR3 runs to 15 residues. Germline lookup yields CDR1 SGDLS and CDR2 YYNGEE. The ends were cut back, 4 bases at V and 2 bases at J, with 15 bases in the middle.

The chain combines TRBV7-9 with TRBJ2-2; tentative D call: TRBD1 (6 bases). CDR3 length: 16 amino acids. The V end was cut by 5 bases, the J end by 6 bases, with 19 bases between. Germline V gene lookup returns CDR1 SEHNR and CDR2 FQNEAQ (reference sequence). CDR3 sequence reads: CASSPMTGLGAGELFF. The CDR3 DNA sequence: TGTGCCAGCAGCCCCATGACAGGTCTAGGGGCCGGGGAGCTGTTTTTT.

The chain has TRBV9 and TRBJ1-2; perhaps TRBD1 as D (5 bases). The CDR3 runs to 14 residues. Germline CDR1 SGDLS, CDR2 YYNGEE. V lost 3 bases, J lost 8 bases, and 17 bases lay in between. CDR3 protein: CASSGLAKGRGYTF. In nucleotides, the CDR3 is TGTGCCAGCAGCGGACTCGCGAAGGGGCGAGGCTACACCTTC.

This clone turned up a few times. The DNA of the CDR3 is TGTGCCAGCAGTTTCTGGGCAGTTGGAAACACTGAAGCTTTCTTT. Translated: CASSFWAVGNTEAFF. The V call is TRBV28, the J call TRBJ1-1; no clear D gene. The CDR3 runs 15 residues. The V gene lost 3 bases and the J gene lost 2 bases, with 13 bases spanning the gap. Germline CDR1 MDHEN, CDR2 SYDVKM.

The V and J genes are TRBV7-9 and TRBJ1-2, with D possibly matching TRBD1 (6 bases). The CDR3 loop spans 13 amino acids. V lost 1 base and J 5 bases, leaving 8 bases between the germline ends. The germline CDR1 and CDR2 sequences are SEHNR and FQNEAQ (reference sequence). CDR3 sequence: CASSLGTGYGYTF. The CDR3 DNA is TGTGCCAGCAGCTTAGGCACAGGGTATGGCTACACCTTC.

The chain combines TRBV5-1 with TRBJ2-5, with TRBD1 matching 10 bases. Per the germline V gene, CDR1 is SGHRS and CDR2 is YFSETQ. The CDR3 loop spans 17 amino acids. J was trimmed by 5 bases and V by 4 bases; bases with no gene match: 14. This chain's CDR3 is CASSPPYRDRGWETQYF. CDR3 nucleotides: TGCGCCAGCAGCCCACCCTACCGGGACAGGGGATGGGAGACCCAGTACTTC.

In this sample, this clone turned up once. This chain uses TRBV7-8 with TRBJ2-3, with a weak D call TRBD2 (6 bases). The germline V gene has CDR1 SGHVS and CDR2 FQNEAQ. Trimming pared 1 base from V and 4 bases from J, leaving 15 bases between. The CDR3 has 16 residues. CDR3 in amino acids: CASSLVAGTESDTQYF. As DNA, the CDR3 is TGTGCCAGCAGCTTAGTGGCTGGGACTGAATCAGATACGCAGTATTTT.

V gene TRBV7-6 combines with J gene TRBJ2-5; TRBD2 matches at 14 bases. V lost 1 base, J lost 5 bases, and 6 bases stayed unmatched. The CDR3 has 17 amino acids. Germline-derived CDR1 and CDR2 are SGHVS and FNYEAQ. DNA for the CDR3: TGTGCCAGCAGCTTAGGGATGACTAGCGGGGGGGCGGAGACCCAGTACTTC. Its translation: CASSLGMTSGGAETQYF.

The chain joins TRBV10-3 to TRBJ1-2; possible D gene TRBD1, 6 bases. V was cut by 1 base and J by 0 bases, with 12 bases left in between. CDR1 and CDR2 (germline): ENHRY, SYGVKD. The CDR3 loop spans 16 amino acids. Here the CDR3 reads CAISEYKDSTNYGYTF. The CDR3 coding sequence is TGTGCCATCAGTGAGTATAAGGACAGTACTAACTATGGCTACACCTTC.

The J gene is TRBJ1-1, the V gene TRBV2; 7 positions agree with TRBD1. This CDR3 is 16 amino acids long. V lost 5 bases, J lost 1 base, and 10 bases stayed unmatched. Germline values: CDR1 SNHLY, CDR2 FYNNEI. The CDR3 coding sequence is TGTGCCAGCAGTTCCCGTCAGGGGGGTAGGAACACTGAAGCTTTCTTT. It specifies CASSSRQGGRNTEAFF.

This clone was counted once. The V and J genes are TRBV6-5 and TRBJ2-1; D not resolved. This CDR3 region has 12 residues. Per germline, CDR1 MNHEY and CDR2 SVGAGI. This chain's CDR3 is CAAGLSYNEQFF. DNA for the CDR3: TGTGCTGCTGGGCTTTCCTACAATGAGCAGTTCTTC.

The gene calls are TRBV10-3 and TRBJ2-7, with D unresolved. Deletions cut 6 bases from V and 6 bases from J, with 12 bases between. The germline CDR1 and CDR2 sequences are ENHRY and SYGVKD. The CDR3 is made up of 12 amino acids. CDR3 sequence: CAISAEIGEQYF. The CDR3 DNA sequence: TGTGCCATCAGCGCGGAAATAGGCGAGCAGTACTTC.

V is TRBV6-5 and J is TRBJ1-1; 7 positions agree with TRBD1. The germline CDR1 and CDR2 sequences are MNHEY and SVGAGI. CDR3 size: 12 residues. Trimming at V came to 5 bases and at J to 7 bases, leaving 4 bases not matched to a gene. The CDR3 sequence: CASSQTGIEAFF. In DNA form, the CDR3 reads TGTGCCAGCAGTCAGACAGGGATTGAAGCTTTCTTT.

The chain links TRBV6-5 to TRBJ2-5; D is unresolved. CDR1 and CDR2 (germline): MNHEY, SVGAGI. V was pared by 7 bases and J by 1 base, with 4 bases between. CDR3 length: 11 residues. The CDR3 DNA follows: TGTGCCAGCACCGTCCAAGAGACCCAGTACTTC. Protein: CASTVQETQYF.